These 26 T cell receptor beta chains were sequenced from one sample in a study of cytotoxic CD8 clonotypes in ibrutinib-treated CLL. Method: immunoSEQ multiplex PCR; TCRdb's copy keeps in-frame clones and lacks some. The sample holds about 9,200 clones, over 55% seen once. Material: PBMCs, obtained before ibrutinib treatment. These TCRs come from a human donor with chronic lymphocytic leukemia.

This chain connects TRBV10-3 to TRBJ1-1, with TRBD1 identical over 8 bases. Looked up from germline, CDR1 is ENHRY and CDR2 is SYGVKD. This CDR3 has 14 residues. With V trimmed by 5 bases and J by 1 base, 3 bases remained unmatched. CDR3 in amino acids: CAISQGTGNTEAFF. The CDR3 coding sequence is TGTGCCATCAGTCAAGGGACAGGGAACACTGAAGCTTTCTTT.

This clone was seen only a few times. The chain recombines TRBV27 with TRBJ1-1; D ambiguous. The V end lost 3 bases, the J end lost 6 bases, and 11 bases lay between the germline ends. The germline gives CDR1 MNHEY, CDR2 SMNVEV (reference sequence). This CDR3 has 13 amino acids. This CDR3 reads CASSLREPAEAFF. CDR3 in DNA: TGTGCCAGCAGTTTGAGGGAACCAGCTGAAGCTTTCTTT.

Here the CDR3 DNA reads TGTGCCTGGAGTGTAATTGGGGGGAACACCGGGGAGCTGTTTTTT. It specifies CAWSVIGGNTGELFF. The chain combines TRBV30 with TRBJ2-2; D may correspond to TRBD1 or TRBD2 (5 bases each). V was shortened by 0 bases and J by 1 base, with 9 bases between the two germline ends. CDR1 and CDR2 from the germline V gene are GTSNPN and SVGIG (reference sequence). The length of the CDR3 is 15 residues.

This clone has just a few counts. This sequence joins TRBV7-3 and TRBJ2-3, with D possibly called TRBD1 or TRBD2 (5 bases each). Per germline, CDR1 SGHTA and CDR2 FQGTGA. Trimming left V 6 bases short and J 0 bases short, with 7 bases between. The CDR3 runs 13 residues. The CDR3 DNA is TGTGCCAGCAGAAGGGACAGCACAGATACGCAGTATTTT. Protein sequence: CASRRDSTDTQYF.

The CDR3 DNA follows: TGTGCCAGCTCACCAGGGAGGGCCGGCTATGGCTACACCTTC. As protein: CASSPGRAGYGYTF. V gene TRBV18 combines with J gene TRBJ1-2; D is unresolved. Trimming took off 2 bases at V and 4 bases at J, with 11 bases between the two ends. CDR1 is KGHSH, CDR2 LQKENI, per germline. The CDR3 runs 14 residues.

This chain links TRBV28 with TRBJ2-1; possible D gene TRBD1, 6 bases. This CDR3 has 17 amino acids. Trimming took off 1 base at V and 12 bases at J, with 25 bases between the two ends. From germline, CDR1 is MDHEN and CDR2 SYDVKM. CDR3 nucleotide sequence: TGTGCCAGCAGTTTATTGGTAAATCGGGACATCACCACAGGGCAGTTCTTC. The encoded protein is CASSLLVNRDITTGQFF. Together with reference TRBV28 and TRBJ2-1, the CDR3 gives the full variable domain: DVKVTQSSRYLVKRTGEKVFLECVQDMDHENMFWYRQDPGLGLRLIYFSYDVKMKEKGDIPEGYSVSREKKERFSLILESASTNQTSMYLCASSLLVNRDITTGQFFGPGTRLTVL.

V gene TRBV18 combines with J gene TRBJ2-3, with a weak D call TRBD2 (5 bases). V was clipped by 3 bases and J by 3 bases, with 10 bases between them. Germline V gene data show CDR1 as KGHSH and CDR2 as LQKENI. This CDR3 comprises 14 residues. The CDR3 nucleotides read TGTGCCAGCTCACCCCTAGCTTTGACAGATACGCAGTATTTT. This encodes CASSPLALTDTQYF.

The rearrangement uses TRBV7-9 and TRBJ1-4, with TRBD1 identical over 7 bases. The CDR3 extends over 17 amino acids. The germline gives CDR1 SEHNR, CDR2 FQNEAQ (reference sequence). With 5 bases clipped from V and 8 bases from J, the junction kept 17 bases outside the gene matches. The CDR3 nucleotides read TGTGCCAGCAGCATATCACAGGGGATACTATGGTCGGAAAAACTGTTTTTT. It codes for CASSISQGILWSEKLFF.

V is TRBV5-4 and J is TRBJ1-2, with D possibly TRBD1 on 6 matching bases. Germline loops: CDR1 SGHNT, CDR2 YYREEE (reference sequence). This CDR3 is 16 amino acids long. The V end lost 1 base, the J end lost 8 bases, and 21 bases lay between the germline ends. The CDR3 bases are TGTGCCAGCAGCTTGCCCCGAGGGCAGGGGATTCAGGGCTACACCTTC. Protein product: CASSLPRGQGIQGYTF.

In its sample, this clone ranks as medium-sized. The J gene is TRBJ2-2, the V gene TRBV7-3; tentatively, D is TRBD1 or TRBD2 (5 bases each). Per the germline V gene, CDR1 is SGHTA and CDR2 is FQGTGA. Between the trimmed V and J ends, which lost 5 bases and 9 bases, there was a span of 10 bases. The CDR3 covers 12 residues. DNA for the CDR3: TGTGCCAGCAGCCCCACGGGGCGGGAGCTGTTTTTT. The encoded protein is CASSPTGRELFF. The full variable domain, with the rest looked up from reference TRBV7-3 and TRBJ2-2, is GAGVSQTPSNKVTEKGKYVELRCDPISGHTALYWYRQSLGQGPEFLIYFQGTGAADDSGLPNDRFFAVRPEGSVSTLKIQRTERGDSAVYLCASSPTGRELFFGEGSRLTVL.

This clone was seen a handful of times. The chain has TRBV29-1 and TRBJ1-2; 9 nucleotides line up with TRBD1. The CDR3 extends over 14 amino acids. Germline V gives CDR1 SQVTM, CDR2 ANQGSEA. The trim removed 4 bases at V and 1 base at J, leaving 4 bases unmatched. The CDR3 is CSVARTGDNYGYTF. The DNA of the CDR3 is TGCAGCGTTGCGAGGACAGGGGATAACTATGGCTACACCTTC.

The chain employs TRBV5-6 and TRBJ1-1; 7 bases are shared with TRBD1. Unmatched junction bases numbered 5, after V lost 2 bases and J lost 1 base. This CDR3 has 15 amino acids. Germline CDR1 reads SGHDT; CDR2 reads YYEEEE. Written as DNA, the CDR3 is TGTGCCAGCAGCTTCAGGGGGGTCGGGAACACTGAAGCTTTCTTT. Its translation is CASSFRGVGNTEAFF.

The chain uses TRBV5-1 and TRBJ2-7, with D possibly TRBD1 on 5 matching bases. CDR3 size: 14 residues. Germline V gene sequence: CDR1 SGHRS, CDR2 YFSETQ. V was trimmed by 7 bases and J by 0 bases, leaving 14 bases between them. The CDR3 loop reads CASSIQEFSYEQYF. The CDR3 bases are TGCGCCAGCTCCATACAGGAATTCTCCTACGAGCAGTACTTC. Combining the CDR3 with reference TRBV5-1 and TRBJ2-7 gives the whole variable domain KAGVTQTPRYLIKTRGQQVTLSCSPISGHRSVSWYQQTPGQGLQFLFEYFSETQRNKGNFPGRFSGRQFSNSRSEMNVSTLELGDSALYLCASSIQEFSYEQYFGPGTRLTVT.

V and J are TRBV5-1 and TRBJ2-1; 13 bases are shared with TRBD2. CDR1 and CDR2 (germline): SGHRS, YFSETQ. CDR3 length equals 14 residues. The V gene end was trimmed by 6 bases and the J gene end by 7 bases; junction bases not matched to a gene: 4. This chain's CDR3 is CASTRLAGGNEQFF. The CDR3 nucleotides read TGCGCCAGCACCCGACTAGCGGGAGGTAATGAGCAGTTCTTC. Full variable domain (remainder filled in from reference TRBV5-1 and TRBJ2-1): KAGVTQTPRYLIKTRGQQVTLSCSPISGHRSVSWYQQTPGQGLQFLFEYFSETQRNKGNFPGRFSGRQFSNSRSEMNVSTLELGDSALYLCASTRLAGGNEQFFGPGTRLTVL.

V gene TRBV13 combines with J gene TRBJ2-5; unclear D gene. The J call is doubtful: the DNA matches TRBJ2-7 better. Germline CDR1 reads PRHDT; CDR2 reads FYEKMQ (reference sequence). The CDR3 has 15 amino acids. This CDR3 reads CASSFSFHNPLEQYF. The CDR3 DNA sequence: TGTGCCAGCAGCTTTTCGTTCCACAACCCTCTCGAGCAGTACTTC.

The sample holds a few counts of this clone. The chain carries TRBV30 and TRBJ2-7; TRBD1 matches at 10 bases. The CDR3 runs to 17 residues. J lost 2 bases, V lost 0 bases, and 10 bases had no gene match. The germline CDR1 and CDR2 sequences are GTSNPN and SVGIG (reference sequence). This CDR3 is CAWSVRAGTGVPYEQYF. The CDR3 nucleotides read TGTGCCTGGAGTGTACGTGCTGGGACAGGGGTTCCCTACGAGCAGTACTTC.

The CDR3 nucleotides are TGTGCCAGCAGTTTAACTAACACCATATATTTT. Translating it yields CASSLTNTIYF. The chain employs TRBV28 and TRBJ1-3; D gene uncertain. From germline, CDR1 is MDHEN and CDR2 SYDVKM. This CDR3 is built from 11 residues. Trimming pared 2 bases from V and 7 bases from J, leaving 3 bases between.

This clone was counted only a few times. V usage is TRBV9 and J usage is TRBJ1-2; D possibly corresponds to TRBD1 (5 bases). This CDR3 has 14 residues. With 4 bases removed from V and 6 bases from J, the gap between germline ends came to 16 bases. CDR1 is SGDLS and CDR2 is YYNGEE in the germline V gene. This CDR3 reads CASSPSQGTHGYTF. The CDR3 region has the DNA TGTGCCAGCAGCCCTTCCCAGGGAACCCATGGCTACACCTTC.

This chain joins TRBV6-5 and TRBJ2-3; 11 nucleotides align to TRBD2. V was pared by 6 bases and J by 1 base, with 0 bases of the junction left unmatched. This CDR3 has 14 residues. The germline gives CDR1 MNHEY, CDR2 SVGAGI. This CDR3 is CASRGLAGTDTQYF. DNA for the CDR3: TGTGCCAGCAGGGGACTAGCGGGCACAGATACGCAGTATTTT.

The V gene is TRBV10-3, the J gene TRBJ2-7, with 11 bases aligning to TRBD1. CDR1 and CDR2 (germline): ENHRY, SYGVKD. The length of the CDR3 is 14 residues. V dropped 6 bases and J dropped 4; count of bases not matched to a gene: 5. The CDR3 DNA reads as TGTGCCATCAGAAGGACAGGGGGCTCTTACGAGCAGTACTTC. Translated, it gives CAIRRTGGSYEQYF.

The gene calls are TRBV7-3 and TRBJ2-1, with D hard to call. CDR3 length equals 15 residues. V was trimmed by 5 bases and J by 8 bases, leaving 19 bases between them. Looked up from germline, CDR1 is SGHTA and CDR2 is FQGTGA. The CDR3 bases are TGTGCCAGCAGCCTACCGGGCTCTAACCGGGATGAGCAGTTCTTC. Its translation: CASSLPGSNRDEQFF.

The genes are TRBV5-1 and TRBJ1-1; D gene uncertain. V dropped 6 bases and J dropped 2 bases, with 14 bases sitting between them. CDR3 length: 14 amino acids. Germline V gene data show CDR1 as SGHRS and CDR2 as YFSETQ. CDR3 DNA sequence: TGCGCCAGCAACGAAAGAGGGCCTAACACTGAAGCTTTCTTT. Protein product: CASNERGPNTEAFF.

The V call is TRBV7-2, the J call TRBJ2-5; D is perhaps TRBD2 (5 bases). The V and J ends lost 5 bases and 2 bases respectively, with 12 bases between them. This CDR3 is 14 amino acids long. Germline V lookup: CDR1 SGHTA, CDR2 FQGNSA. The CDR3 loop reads CASSRPRGQETQYF. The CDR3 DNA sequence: TGTGCCAGCAGCCGACCTCGGGGACAAGAGACCCAGTACTTC. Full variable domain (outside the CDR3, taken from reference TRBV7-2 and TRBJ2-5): GAGVSQSPSNKVTEKGKDVELRCDPISGHTALYWYRQSLGQGLEFLIYFQGNSAPDKSGLPSDRFSAERTGGSVSTLTIQRTQQEDSAVYLCASSRPRGQETQYFGPGTRLLVL.

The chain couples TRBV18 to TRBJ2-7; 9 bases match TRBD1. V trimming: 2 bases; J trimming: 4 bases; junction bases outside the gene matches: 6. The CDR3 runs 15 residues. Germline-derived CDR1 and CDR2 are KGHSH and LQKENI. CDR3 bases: TGTGCCAGCTCACCAGGGGGACAGGGAGCATACGAGCAGTACTTC. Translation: CASSPGGQGAYEQYF. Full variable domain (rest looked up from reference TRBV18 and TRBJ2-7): NAGVMQNPRHLVRRRGQEARLRCSPMKGHSHVYWYRQLPEEGLKFMVYLQKENIIDESGMPKERFSAEFPKEGPSILRIQQVVRGDSAAYFCASSPGGQGAYEQYFGPGTRLTVT.

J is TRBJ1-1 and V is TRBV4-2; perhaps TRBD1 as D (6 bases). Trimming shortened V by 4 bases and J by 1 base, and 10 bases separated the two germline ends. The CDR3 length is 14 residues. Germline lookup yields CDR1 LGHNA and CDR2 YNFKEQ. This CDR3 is CASSRTDRNTEAFF. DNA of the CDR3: TGTGCCAGCAGCCGAACGGACAGGAACACTGAAGCTTTCTTT.

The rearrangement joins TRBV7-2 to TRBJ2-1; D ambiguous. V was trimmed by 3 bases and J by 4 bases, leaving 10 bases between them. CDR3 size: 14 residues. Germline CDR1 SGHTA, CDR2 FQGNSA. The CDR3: CASSFTVGYNEQFF. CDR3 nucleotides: TGTGCCAGCAGCTTCACAGTGGGGTACAATGAGCAGTTCTTC.